These 5 T cell receptor beta chains originate from one sample sequenced in a study of blood T cell repertoires in COVID-19. Here immunoSEQ multiplex PCR was the method, and the copy in TCRdb shows in-frame clones only, minus some. The table records roughly 18,000 clones, 80% of them present only once. The source material was peripheral blood. The receptors here all came from an elderly man with acute or convalescent COVID-19.

The V gene is TRBV7-6, the J gene TRBJ2-3; 7 bases agree with TRBD2. CDR1 SGHVS and CDR2 FNYEAQ come from the germline V gene. V lost 0 bases and J lost 8; bases outside the gene matches: 8. This CDR3 spans 15 amino acids. Written as DNA, the CDR3 is TGTGCCAGCAGCTTAGCCGGGTTAGCGGGTAGTACGCAGTATTTT. Its translation: CASSLAGLAGSTQYF.

The V call is TRBV6-5, the J call TRBJ1-6; D uncertain. The CDR3 extends over 13 amino acids. CDR1 is MNHEY and CDR2 is SVGAGI in the germline V gene. With 7 bases removed from V and 9 bases from J, the gap between germline ends came to 13 bases. The CDR3 protein is CASTRGRSSPLHF. In DNA form, the CDR3 reads TGTGCCAGCACGCGGGGTAGGAGTTCACCCCTCCACTTT.

The rearrangement joins TRBV2 to TRBJ1-1; tentatively, D is TRBD1 (6 bases). V dropped 5 bases and J dropped 3 bases, with 22 bases sitting between them. CDR1 is SNHLY and CDR2 is FYNNEI in the germline V gene. The CDR3 length is 17 residues. Here the CDR3 DNA reads TGTGCCAGCAGTATAAACACAGGGAAGTACAGGGACACTGAAGCTTTCTTT. This encodes CASSINTGKYRDTEAFF.

V is TRBV29-1 and J is TRBJ2-2; D gene ambiguous. Trimming pared 4 bases from V and 0 bases from J, leaving 9 bases between. The CDR3 has 14 residues. Germline V lookup: CDR1 SQVTM, CDR2 ANQGSEA. CDR3 loop: CSVGSRSNTGELFF. Here the CDR3 DNA reads TGCAGCGTTGGTTCCAGGTCGAACACCGGGGAGCTGTTTTTT.

The chain couples TRBV19 to TRBJ1-4; D may be TRBD1 (5 bases). The CDR3 length is 14 residues. Germline V gene lookup returns CDR1 LNHDA and CDR2 SQIVND (reference sequence). The V and J ends lost 6 bases and 3 bases respectively, with 11 bases between them. The CDR3 DNA is TGTGCCAGTAGAGCGACAGCTTCTAATGAAAAACTGTTTTTT. Amino acids: CASRATASNEKLFF.